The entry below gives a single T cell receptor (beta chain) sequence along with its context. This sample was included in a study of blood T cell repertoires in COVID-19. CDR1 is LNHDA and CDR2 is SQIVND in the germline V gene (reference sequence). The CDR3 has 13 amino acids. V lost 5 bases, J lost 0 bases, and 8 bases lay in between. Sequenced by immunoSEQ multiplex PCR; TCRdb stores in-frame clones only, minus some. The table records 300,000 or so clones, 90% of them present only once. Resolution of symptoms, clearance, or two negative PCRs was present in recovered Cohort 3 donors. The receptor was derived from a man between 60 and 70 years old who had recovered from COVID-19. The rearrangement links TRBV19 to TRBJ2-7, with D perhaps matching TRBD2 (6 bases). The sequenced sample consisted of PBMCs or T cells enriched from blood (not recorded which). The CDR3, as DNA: TGTGCCAGTAGTGCCGGGAGCTCCTACGAGCAGTACTTC. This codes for CASSAGSSYEQYF.